The 20 T cell receptor beta chains in this list originate from one sample, sequenced in a study of human T cells and chemical hapten exposure. This sample's time point: patch test 2, 6 weeks after DPC sensitization. Noted treatment: therapeutic diphenylcyclopropenone sensitization with weekly scalp DPC. TCRdb redid the calling of the RACE reads with MiXCR, one entry per CDR3 protein. The sample contains 90,000 to 110,000 distinct CDR3 sequences, approximately 8.8% of which appear only once. Source: whole blood, taken in connection with sensitization to the hapten diphenylcyclopropenone (DPC). Source of these receptors: a woman aged 40 to 49 with alopecia areata. Some clones in this sample may be carry-over from other donors' samples.

This clonotype was detected many times. The rearrangement uses TRBV27 and TRBJ2-7; unclear D gene. The germline V gene encodes CDR1 MNHEY and CDR2 SMNVEV (reference sequence). This CDR3 comprises 15 residues. The V and J ends lost 0 bases and 0 bases respectively, with 9 bases between them. CDR3 sequence reads: CASSLSPDGSYEQYF. The CDR3 DNA reads TGTGCCAGCAGTTTATCTCCGGACGGCTCCTACGAGCAGTACTTC.

This chain uses TRBV3-1 with TRBJ2-6, with D perhaps TRBD2 (5 bases). This CDR3 comprises 17 residues. Germline-derived CDR1 and CDR2 are LGHDT and YNNKEL (reference sequence). The V and J ends lost 2 bases and 1 base respectively, with 12 bases between them. The CDR3 loop reads CASSQFWEPSGANVLTF. DNA for the CDR3: TGTGCCAGCAGCCAATTCTGGGAGCCTTCTGGGGCCAACGTCCTGACTTTC.

This chain connects TRBV10-3 to TRBJ2-3, with TRBD2 matching 10 bases. There are 16 residues in the CDR3. The junction had 6 bases not matched to a gene; V was cut back by 4 bases and J by 2 bases. Germline V lookup: CDR1 ENHRY, CDR2 SYGVKD. DNA for the CDR3: TGTGCCATCAGTGGCCCCGGGACTAGCGTCACAGATACGCAGTATTTT. Translating it yields CAISGPGTSVTDTQYF.

The V and J genes are TRBV12-3 or TRBV12-4 and TRBJ1-5; 11 bases align to TRBD1. CDR3 length: 15 residues. Trimming took 6 bases from V and 3 from J; bases not matched to a gene: 4. The CDR3 bases are TGTGCCAGCAGCAGGACAGGGGGCCTCAATCAGCCCCAGCATTTT. This codes for CASSRTGGLNQPQHF.

This clonotype was seen ten or more times. The chain joins TRBV20-1 to TRBJ1-2; D is perhaps TRBD1 (5 bases). Germline CDR1 and CDR2: DFQATT and SNEGSKA (reference sequence). The CDR3 has 16 residues. Between the trimmed V and J ends, which lost 2 bases and 0 bases, there was a span of 16 bases. The CDR3 is CSARSWGAEANYGYTF. CDR3 in DNA: TGCAGTGCTAGAAGCTGGGGCGCCGAAGCTAACTATGGCTACACCTTC.

This clonotype has a count of ten or more. The chain has TRBV9 and TRBJ2-3, with a weak D call TRBD2 (6 bases). This CDR3 has 15 residues. CDR1 is SGDLS and CDR2 is YYNGEE in the germline V gene. V was clipped by 4 bases and J by 0 bases, with 12 bases between them. The CDR3 reads CASSPAAGSTDTQYF. DNA for the CDR3: TGTGCCAGCAGCCCCGCGGCGGGGAGCACAGATACGCAGTATTTT.

The J gene is TRBJ2-3, the V gene TRBV20-1; D is uncertain. The CDR3 is made up of 14 amino acids. The germline gives CDR1 DFQATT, CDR2 SNEGSKA (reference sequence). Trimming took 3 bases from V and 11 from J, leaving 21 bases between them. The CDR3 DNA is TGCAGTGCTAGTGCCAGTCATCTTCTCCTTTTGCAGTATTTT. It codes for CSASASHLLLLQYF.

The J gene is TRBJ1-1, the V gene TRBV11-3; no reliable D call. Trimming removed 2 bases at V and 4 bases at J, with 8 bases between. Germline values: CDR1 SGHNT, CDR2 YENEEA. The CDR3 has 13 amino acids. CDR3 residues: CASSLSGSTEAFF. In DNA, the CDR3 is TGTGCCAGCAGCTTATCGGGGAGCACTGAAGCTTTCTTT.

This clonotype was observed a handful of times. CDR3 amino acids: CASSGRTQTEAFF. The CDR3 DNA reads TGTGCCAGCAGTGGAAGGACGCAGACTGAAGCTTTCTTT. The rearrangement joins TRBV6-1 to TRBJ1-1; no definite D call. There are 13 residues in the CDR3. In germline, CDR1 is MNHNS, CDR2 SASEGT. With 4 bases removed from V and 5 bases from J, the gap between germline ends came to 11 bases.

Concerning this clonotype: This may be a read error, as it is one base from a much larger clone. This chain joins TRBV7-6 and TRBJ2-5, with D hard to call. Germline CDR1 reads SGHVS; CDR2 reads FNYEAQ. This CDR3 comprises 14 residues. The CDR3 DNA follows: TGTGCCAGCAGCTTAGTCACCAACCAAGAGACCCAGCACTTC. Translated, it gives CASSLVTNQETQHF.

The chain is built from TRBV4-2 and TRBJ1-6, with D unresolved. V lost 1 base and J lost 3, with 7 bases in between. From germline, CDR1 is LGHNA and CDR2 YNFKEQ. The CDR3 spans 15 residues. The CDR3, as DNA: TGTGCCAGCAGCCAAGTTAACGGCTATAATTCACCCCTCCACTTT. Translating it yields CASSQVNGYNSPLHF.

There are many counts of this clonotype. J is TRBJ1-1 and V is TRBV2; TRBD1 agrees at 7 bases. The germline gives CDR1 SNHLY, CDR2 FYNNEI. This CDR3 is 13 amino acids long. V shed 8 bases, J shed 1 base, and the junction held 4 bases outside the gene matches. CDR3 in amino acids: CASPNRGNTEAFF. In DNA, the CDR3 is TGTGCCAGCCCGAACAGGGGGAACACTGAAGCTTTCTTT.

A note on this clonotype: This may be a read error: a much more frequent sequence differs by one nucleotide. The chain carries TRBV11-2 and TRBJ1-5, with D possibly matching TRBD1 (5 bases). CDR1 and CDR2 (germline): SGHAT, FQNNGV. The germline V and J ends were trimmed by 0 bases and 6 bases, with 6 bases remaining between them. CDR3 length: 13 amino acids. The CDR3 DNA is TGTGCCAGCAGCTTAGAAAGGGGTCAGCCCCAGCATTTT. It encodes CASSLERGQPQHF.

This rearrangement joins TRBV5-1 to TRBJ2-1, with D tentatively TRBD2 (5 bases). The V end lost 2 bases, the J end lost 1 base, and 10 bases lay between the germline ends. This CDR3 has 15 amino acids. CDR1 is SGHRS and CDR2 is YFSETQ in the germline V gene. For the CDR3, the DNA is TGCGCCAGCAGCTTAGGAGCGGCTTCCTACAATGAGCAGTTCTTC. Translation: CASSLGAASYNEQFF.

Ten or more counts support this clonotype. A read error may account for a junction end that differs from germline. This sequence joins TRBV28 and TRBJ2-6; a weak D match, TRBD1 (5 bases). The germline V gene encodes CDR1 MDHEN and CDR2 SYDVKM. This CDR3 spans 14 amino acids. This CDR3 is CASSLDGRANVLTF. The CDR3, as DNA: TGTGCCAGCAGTTTAGACGGCAGGGCTAACGTCCTGACTTTC.

V and J are TRBV4-1 and TRBJ1-1; D call uncertain. Per germline, CDR1 MGHRA and CDR2 YSYEKL. The CDR3 spans 14 residues. The V end was cut by 1 base, the J end by 4 bases, with 10 bases between. The chain's CDR3 is CASSQGRDGTEAFF. The DNA of the CDR3 is TGCGCCAGCAGCCAAGGTCGAGACGGCACTGAAGCTTTCTTT.

Many counts were recorded for this clonotype. This sequence joins TRBV11-2 and TRBJ1-6; the match to TRBD1 covers 7 bases. The CDR3 has 13 amino acids. J gave up 10 bases and V 3 bases, and 3 bases lay outside the gene matches. Looked up from germline, CDR1 is SGHAT and CDR2 is FQNNGV. The CDR3 loop reads CASSFDRASPLHF. The CDR3 bases are TGTGCCAGCAGCTTTGACAGGGCCTCACCCCTCCACTTT.

This clonotype was seen a few times. The V gene is TRBV27, the J gene TRBJ1-5; tentatively, D is TRBD1 (6 bases). Germline values: CDR1 MNHEY, CDR2 SMNVEV (reference sequence). The ends were cut back, 6 bases at V and 9 bases at J, with 15 bases in the middle. CDR3 length: 13 amino acids. The CDR3 here is CASSRTGSWPQHF. The CDR3 bases are TGTGCCAGCAGCCGTACAGGGAGTTGGCCCCAGCATTTT.

The chain employs TRBV5-4 and TRBJ2-1; D may be TRBD2 (7 bases). Deletions cut 0 bases from V and 3 bases from J, with 10 bases between. The CDR3 length is 15 residues. CDR1 SGHNT and CDR2 YYREEE come from the germline V gene (reference sequence). CDR3 sequence: CASSLAGGLYNEQFF. The CDR3 coding sequence is TGTGCCAGCAGCTTGGCGGGGGGCCTCTACAATGAGCAGTTCTTC. The full variable domain, with the rest looked up from reference TRBV5-4 and TRBJ2-1, is ETGVTQSPTHLIKTRGQQVTLRCSSQSGHNTVSWYQQALGQGPQFIFQYYREEENGRGNFPPRFSGLQFPNYSSELNVNALELDDSALYLCASSLAGGLYNEQFFGPGTRLTVL.

This clonotype has ten or more counts. This chain connects TRBV20-1 to TRBJ1-5, with D perhaps TRBD1 (5 bases). The CDR3 contains 15 residues. The V gene's germline CDR1 is DFQATT and CDR2 SNEGSKA (reference sequence). V was clipped by 0 bases and J by 0 bases, with 9 bases between them. The CDR3 region has the DNA TGCAGTGCTAGAGAGGAAGGGGTTAGCAATCAGCCCCAGCATTTT. Encoded protein: CSAREEGVSNQPQHF.